This is a list of T cell receptor beta chains from one sample in a study of shared clonotypes between healthy human individuals. Generated by immunoSEQ multiplex PCR, the TCRdb table keeps only in-frame clones and is missing some. The table has 75,000 to 100,000 clones, around 43% seen once; the top ten hold about 15%. The sample was PBMCs. These receptors all stem from a woman in her 40s in good health. Some clones in this sample may be carry-over from other donors' samples. CDR3s include the opening cysteine and the closing phenylalanine or tryptophan.

CDR3aa	j_gene	v_gene
CASSEIPYEADTQYF	TRBJ2-3	TRBV6-1
CATSRDRGYEQYF	TRBJ2-7	TRBV15
CASNSGTSGIGELFF	TRBJ2-2	TRBV2
CASSLGGSYEQYF	TRBJ2-7	TRBV6-1
CASSLGATGELFF	TRBJ2-2	TRBV2
CASSRDRQETQYF	TRBJ2-5	TRBV6-1
CASSPRPGQVYNEQFF	TRBJ2-1	TRBV5-1
CASSFRGNTIYF	TRBJ1-3	TRBV5-4
CACSLRGRDTQYF	TRBJ2-3	TRBV30
CASSVGTGEDEQYF	TRBJ2-7	TRBV9
CASSISGTSAYEQYF	TRBJ2-7	TRBV18
CSVLGSYEQYF	TRBJ2-7	TRBV29-1
CASSPVAGVETQYF	TRBJ2-5	TRBV7-9
CASREGPTNQPQHF	TRBJ1-5	TRBV6-5
CASSLGTGREKLFF	TRBJ1-4	TRBV5-8
CASSRGPASREQYF	TRBJ2-7	TRBV5-1
CASSAGQVLYEQYF	TRBJ2-7	TRBV9
CASSPGTSGVHTGELFF	TRBJ2-2	TRBV7-9
CASSRVEGGNTEAFF	TRBJ1-1	TRBV7-9
CASSQHRDGVYEQYF	TRBJ2-7	TRBV4-3
CAWSLETNWGPGQFF	TRBJ2-1	TRBV30
CASSATGRFYEQYF	TRBJ2-7	TRBV9
CASSQDRQDGYGYTF	TRBJ1-2	TRBV4-1
CASSQDVADTQYF	TRBJ2-3	TRBV4-2
CASSPQQGVRMRNYGYTF	TRBJ1-2	TRBV27
CAISEDLGETQYF	TRBJ2-5	TRBV10-3
CASSFGQSTDTQYF	TRBJ2-3	TRBV25-1
CASSERGTSRVNEQFF	TRBJ2-1	TRBV6-4
CAWTSGLAAEETQYF	TRBJ2-5	TRBV30
CATGQGGNIQYF	TRBJ2-4	TRBV19
CASSFWRSNEQFF	TRBJ2-1	TRBV7-2
CASSDPGGDQPQHF	TRBJ1-5	TRBV6-1
CAISETGGNQPQHF	TRBJ1-5	TRBV10-3